Below, one T cell receptor beta chain is given with its context. This receptor's antigen is unknown. No base quality values were provided; no much bigger clone lies one nucleotide off. Using the deep immunoSEQ assay, multiplex PCR amplified TCR CDR3 regions from genomic DNA. Genomic DNA extracted from each cell subset was distributed evenly over all wells of several immunoSEQ 96-well plates, and each plate served as one replicate. For sorted subsets, approximately 190 ng genomic DNA, equal to 25,000 to 35,000 T cell genomes, was loaded into each replicate PCR. The purified libraries were quantified using a Qubit 3.0 fluorometer, sized with a Bioanalyzer 2100, and then quantified again using the KAPA Library Quantification kit. Every immunoSEQ 96-well plate was sequenced on a dedicated single-read 150-cycle Illumina NextSeq 550 flow cell. In the paper's pipeline: Because only junctional sequences without quality scores were contained in the immunoSEQ output, filtering matching that applied to full-length reads could not be performed. Sequences were annotated with PyIR, a Python wrapper for IgBLAST v1.9, using IMGT germline references to assign V/J genes and CDR3. Reads were removed for weak V/J assignments (E-value above 1e-6), missing CDR3, stop codons, out-of-frame junctions, or ambiguous translated residues. A V3J clonotype was defined by an identical inferred V gene, J gene, and CDR3 amino acid sequence. To compute the percentage overlap between repertoires, the number of shared unique clonotypes was divided by the size of the smaller repertoire. Repertoire richness was assessed with RTK rarefaction, the Chao1 estimator, and Recon v2.1 estimates of unobserved clonotypes. OLGA was used to compute generation probabilities for all TCRbeta clonotypes that the gDNA method yielded from a few donors. TCRdb took over this immuneACCESS table, retaining in-frame rearrangements with V and J assigned. Such tables are incomplete; in checked studies, under half of the missing clones stem from an unresolved V gene, and the remainder is unexplained. For V, J and clone size, that table is used; D and trimming come from the DNA. The sample yields more than 550,000 clones; about 91% were counted once. Of the sample, about 24% falls within the top ten clones.

V trim: 5 bases; J trim: 2 bases; unmatched bases: 7. The germline V gene specifies MDHEN as CDR1 and SYDVKM as CDR2. The CDR3 contains 16 residues, cysteine and phenylalanine counted. Only CDR3 DNA is held: 48 bases, read in frame from base 1. CD8 naive samples were obtained by positive selection for CCR7 among CD45RO-negative cells, yielding a CD45RA+CCR7+ population from which TemRA cells were excluded. Donors were healthy HIV-negative adults with no recently reported acute infections or vaccinations. Every donor was a Caucasian adult living in Nashville, Tennessee, USA. Blood was collected by leukapheresis, and PBMCs were isolated by Ficoll-Histopaque density gradient centrifugation and then cryopreserved in liquid nitrogen vapor phase. Purity and quantity of every magnetically sorted T cell population were checked by analytical flow cytometry. Genomic DNA was isolated from each sorted fraction and quantified by UV absorbance on a Nanodrop 2000c.

These data belong to a study of shared clonotypes between healthy human individuals (dated by TCRdb to the early 2020s). For context, the study as a whole: The cohort included three men and a couple of women between 18 and 49 years of age. For each donor, CD4 naive and CD4 memory were each run on three plates, CD8 naive on two plates, and CD8 memory on one plate. The study deeply sequenced blood TCR repertoires of five healthy adults to estimate repertoire size and the extent of clonotype sharing between individuals. Different laboratories and diverse techniques were used to prepare libraries and sequence TCR repertoires, to increase sequencing depth and limit assay-specific biases. Between about 0.94 and 10 billion PBMCs per donor were obtained by leukapheresis.

The study at large found these results: When several donors were compared, the shared fraction of clonotypes was 5% to 6.5% for naive CD4, 3.5% for naive CD8, 2.3% for memory CD4, and 0.35% to 0.4% for memory CD8. Sampling was restricted to blood, and TCR repertoires in tissue are likely to differ from TCR repertoires in blood. The small number of donors limited the genetic and exposure-history diversity represented. Even with the large sequencing depth, rarefaction of the sorted-subset datasets indicated that sequencing was incomplete. Estimated clonotype richness was generally larger for naive than for memory subsets. Pairwise subsampling indicated that sequencing depth was expected to affect the degree of clonotype sharing among donors. Clonotypes shared by all four sorted-subset donors showed higher generation probabilities than non-shared clonotypes.

The TCR was taken from a man in his thirties or forties in good health. Here the chain combines TRBV28 and TRBJ2-1, with 9 middle bases fitting TRBD1. What was sequenced was naive CD8+ T cells sorted from blood. The meaning of the sample's cell subset or site label: CD45RA+CCR7+. The encoded CDR3 is CASSLGQGPPYNEQFF. The bases are TGTGCCAGCAGTCTGGGACAGGGACCCCCCTACAATGAGCAGTTCTTC.